This T cell receptor beta chain derives from a study of cytomegalovirus exposure and HLA in healthy donors. Study-wide results and caveats: A previous analysis found most TCR beta V segments productive roughly 90% or roughly 30% of the time.

This CDR3 has 15 amino acids. CDR1 is SGHTA, CDR2 FQGNSA, per germline. V lost 5 bases and J lost 2; bases outside the gene matches: 6. This clone was counted between two and nine times. Its antigen remains unidentified. In the PCR, 60 Vbeta and 13 Jbeta primers were used. Only in-frame clones appear in the TCRdb table, and some are missing; sequencing was by immunoSEQ multiplex PCR. The table includes 110,000 to 150,000 clones, approximately 63% detected once. The source material was PBMCs. The rearrangement links TRBV7-2 to TRBJ2-3, with TRBD2 matching over 8 bases. This sequence originates from a woman aged 55 to 70 in good health and CMV-seropositive. This chain's CDR3 is CASSPSGSITDTQYF. CDR3 DNA: TGTGCCAGCAGCCCCAGCGGGAGTATCACAGATACGCAGTATTTT.